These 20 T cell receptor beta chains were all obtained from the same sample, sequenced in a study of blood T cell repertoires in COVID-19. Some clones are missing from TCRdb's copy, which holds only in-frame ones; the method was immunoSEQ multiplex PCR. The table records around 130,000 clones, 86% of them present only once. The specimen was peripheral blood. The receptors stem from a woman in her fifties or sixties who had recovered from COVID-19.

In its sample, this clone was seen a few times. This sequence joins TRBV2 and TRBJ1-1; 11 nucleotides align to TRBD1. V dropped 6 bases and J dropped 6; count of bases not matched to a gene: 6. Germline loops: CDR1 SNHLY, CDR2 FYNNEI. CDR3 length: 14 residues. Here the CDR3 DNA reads TGTGCCAGCAGGGATCGGACAGGGGGCTCTGAAGCTTTCTTT. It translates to CASRDRTGGSEAFF.

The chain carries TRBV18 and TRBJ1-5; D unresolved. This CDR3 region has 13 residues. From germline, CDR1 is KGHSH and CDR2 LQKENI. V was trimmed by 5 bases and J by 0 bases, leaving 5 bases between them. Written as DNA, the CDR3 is TGTGCCAGCTCAACAGCTAGCAATCAGCCCCAGCATTTT. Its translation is CASSTASNQPQHF. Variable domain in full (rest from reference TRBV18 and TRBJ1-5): NAGVMQNPRHLVRRRGQEARLRCSPMKGHSHVYWYRQLPEEGLKFMVYLQKENIIDESGMPKERFSAEFPKEGPSILRIQQVVRGDSAAYFCASSTASNQPQHFGDGTRLSIL.

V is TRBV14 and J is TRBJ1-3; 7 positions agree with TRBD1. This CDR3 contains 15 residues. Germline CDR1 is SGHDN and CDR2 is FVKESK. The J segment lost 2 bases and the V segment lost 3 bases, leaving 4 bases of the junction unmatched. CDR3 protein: CASSHRDRAGNTIYF. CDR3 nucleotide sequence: TGTGCCAGCAGCCACCGCGACAGGGCTGGAAACACCATATATTTT.

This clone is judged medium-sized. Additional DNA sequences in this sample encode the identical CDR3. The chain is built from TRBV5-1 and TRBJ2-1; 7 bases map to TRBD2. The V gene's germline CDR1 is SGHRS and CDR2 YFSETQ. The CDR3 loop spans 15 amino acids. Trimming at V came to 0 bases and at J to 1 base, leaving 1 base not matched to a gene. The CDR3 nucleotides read TGCGCCAGCAGCTTGGAGGGAGGGTCCTACAATGAGCAGTTCTTC. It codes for CASSLEGGSYNEQFF.

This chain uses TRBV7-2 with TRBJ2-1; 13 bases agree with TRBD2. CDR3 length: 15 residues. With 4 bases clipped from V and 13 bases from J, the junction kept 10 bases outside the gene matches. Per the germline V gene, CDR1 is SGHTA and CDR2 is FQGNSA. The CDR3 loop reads CASSSPTSGRAKQFF. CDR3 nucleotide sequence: TGTGCCAGCAGCTCTCCTACTAGCGGGAGGGCGAAACAGTTCTTC.

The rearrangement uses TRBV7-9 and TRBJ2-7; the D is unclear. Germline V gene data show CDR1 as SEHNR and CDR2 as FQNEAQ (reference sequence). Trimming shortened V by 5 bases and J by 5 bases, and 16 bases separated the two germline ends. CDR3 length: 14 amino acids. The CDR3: CASSTHISVHEQYF. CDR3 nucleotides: TGTGCCAGCAGCACCCATATTTCGGTGCACGAGCAGTACTTC.

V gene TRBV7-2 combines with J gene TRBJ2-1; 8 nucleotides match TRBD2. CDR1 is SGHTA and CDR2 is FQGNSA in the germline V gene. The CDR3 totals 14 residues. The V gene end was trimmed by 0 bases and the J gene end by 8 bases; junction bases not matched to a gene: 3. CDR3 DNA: TGTGCCAGCAGCTTAGCCGGACTAGCCCATGAGCAGTTCTTC. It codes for CASSLAGLAHEQFF.

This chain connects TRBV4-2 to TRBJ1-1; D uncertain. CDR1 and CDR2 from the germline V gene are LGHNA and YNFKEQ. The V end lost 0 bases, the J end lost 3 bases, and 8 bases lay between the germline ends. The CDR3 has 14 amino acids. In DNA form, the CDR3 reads TGTGCCAGCAGCCAAGAGGATGACTACACTGAAGCTTTCTTT. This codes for CASSQEDDYTEAFF.

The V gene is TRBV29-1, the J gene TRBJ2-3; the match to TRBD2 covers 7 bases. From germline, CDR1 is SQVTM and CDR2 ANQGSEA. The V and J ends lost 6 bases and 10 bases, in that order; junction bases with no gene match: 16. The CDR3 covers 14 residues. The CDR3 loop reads CSVALAELTRAQYF. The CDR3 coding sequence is TGCAGCGTAGCCCTAGCGGAGCTAACCAGGGCGCAGTATTTT.

The CDR3 DNA reads TGCAGTGCTAGTCCCCGGGGACAGGGAGTGAACACCGGGGAGCTGTTTTTT. As protein: CSASPRGQGVNTGELFF. The chain joins TRBV20-1 to TRBJ2-2, with TRBD1 identical over 9 bases. Germline lookup yields CDR1 DFQATT and CDR2 SNEGSKA (reference sequence). The CDR3 is made up of 17 amino acids. V was clipped by 3 bases and J by 1 base; unmatched bases: 9.

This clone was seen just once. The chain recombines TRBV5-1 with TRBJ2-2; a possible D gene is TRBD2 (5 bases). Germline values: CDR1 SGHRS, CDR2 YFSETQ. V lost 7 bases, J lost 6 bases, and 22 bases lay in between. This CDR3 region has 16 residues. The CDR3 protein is CASASARGGAPGELFF. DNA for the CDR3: TGCGCCAGCGCCTCAGCTCGGGGTGGCGCCCCCGGGGAGCTGTTTTTT.

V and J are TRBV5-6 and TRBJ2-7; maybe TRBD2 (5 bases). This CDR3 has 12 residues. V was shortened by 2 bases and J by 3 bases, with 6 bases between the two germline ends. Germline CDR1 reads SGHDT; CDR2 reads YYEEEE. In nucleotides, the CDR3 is TGTGCCAGCAGCTTCGGGGACTACGAGCAGTACTTC. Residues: CASSFGDYEQYF.

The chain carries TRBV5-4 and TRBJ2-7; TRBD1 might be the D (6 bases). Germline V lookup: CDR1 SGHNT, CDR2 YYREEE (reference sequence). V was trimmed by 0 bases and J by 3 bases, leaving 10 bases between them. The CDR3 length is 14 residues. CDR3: CASSLGTDGYEQYF. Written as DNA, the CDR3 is TGTGCCAGCAGCTTGGGGACAGATGGCTACGAGCAGTACTTC.

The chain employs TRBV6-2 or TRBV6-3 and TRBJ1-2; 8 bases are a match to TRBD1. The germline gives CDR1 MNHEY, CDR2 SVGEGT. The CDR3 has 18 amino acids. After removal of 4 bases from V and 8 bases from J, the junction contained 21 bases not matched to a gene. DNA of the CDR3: TGTGCCAGCAGTTCGCCAGGGGTTGGGGACAGGTCATCGGCGGGCTACACCTTC. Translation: CASSSPGVGDRSSAGYTF.

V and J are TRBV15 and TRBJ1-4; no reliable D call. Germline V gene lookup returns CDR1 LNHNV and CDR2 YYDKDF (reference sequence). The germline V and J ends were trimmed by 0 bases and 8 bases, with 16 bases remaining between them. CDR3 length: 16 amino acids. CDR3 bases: TGTGCCACCAGCAGAGAATCCTACGGTAGAAGAGAAAAACTGTTTTTT. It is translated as CATSRESYGRREKLFF.

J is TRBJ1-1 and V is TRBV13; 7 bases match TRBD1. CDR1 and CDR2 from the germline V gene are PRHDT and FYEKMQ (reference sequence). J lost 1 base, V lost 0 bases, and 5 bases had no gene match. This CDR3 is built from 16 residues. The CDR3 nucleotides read TGTGCCAGCAGCTTAGGACCGGACAGGCCGAACACTGAAGCTTTCTTT. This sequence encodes CASSLGPDRPNTEAFF.

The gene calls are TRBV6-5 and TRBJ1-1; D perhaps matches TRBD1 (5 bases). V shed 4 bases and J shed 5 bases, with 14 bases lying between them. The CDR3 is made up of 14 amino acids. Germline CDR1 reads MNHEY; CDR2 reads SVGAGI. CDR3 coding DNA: TGTGCCAGCAGTTCTTCCCTGGGGGGGACTGAAGCTTTCTTT. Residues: CASSSSLGGTEAFF.

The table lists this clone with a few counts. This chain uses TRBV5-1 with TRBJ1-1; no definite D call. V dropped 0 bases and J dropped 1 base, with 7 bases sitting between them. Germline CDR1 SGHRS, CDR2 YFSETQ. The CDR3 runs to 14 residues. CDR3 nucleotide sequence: TGCGCCAGCAGCTTGGGACTGCGGAACACTGAAGCTTTCTTT. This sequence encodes CASSLGLRNTEAFF.

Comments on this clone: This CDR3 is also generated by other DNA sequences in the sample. The CDR3 protein is CSVAQGDQPQHF. CDR3 coding DNA: TGCAGCGTTGCACAGGGGGATCAGCCCCAGCATTTT. The chain links TRBV29-1 to TRBJ1-5; 8 bases map to TRBD1. Germline CDR1 SQVTM, CDR2 ANQGSEA. This CDR3 comprises 12 residues. V gave up 4 bases and J gave up 5 bases; unmatched junction bases: 1.

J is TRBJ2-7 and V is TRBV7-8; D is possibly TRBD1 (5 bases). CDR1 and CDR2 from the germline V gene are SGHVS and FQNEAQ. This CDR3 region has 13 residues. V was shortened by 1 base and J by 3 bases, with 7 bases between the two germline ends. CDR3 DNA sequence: TGTGCCAGCAGCTTAGGACAGTTCTACGAGCAGTACTTC. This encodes CASSLGQFYEQYF.